This TCR beta chain is from a study of cytotoxic CD8 clonotypes in ibrutinib-treated CLL. Whole-study results and caveats: Baseline clonality exceeded age-matched healthy donors and tracked circulating CD8+ T-cell counts.

TCRdb's copy holds only in-frame clones and misses some; the assay was immunoSEQ multiplex PCR. Altogether tens of thousands of clones are present, more than 60% being singletons, with the ten largest covering around 5.7%. CDR1 is ENHRY and CDR2 is SYGVKD in the germline V gene. This CDR3 spans 15 amino acids. Trimming cost V 2 bases and J 13 bases; bases outside gene matches: 13. Note on this clone: Its antigen is unidentified.

The sequence was obtained from a human donor with chronic lymphocytic leukemia. Sample: PBMCs, taken after 12 months of ibrutinib treatment. The chain joins TRBV10-3 to TRBJ2-2, with 7 bases identical to TRBD1. The CDR3, as DNA: TGTGCCATCAGTGAGCCCGAGCTACAGGGGTGGGTGCTGTTTTTT. Translation: CAISEPELQGWVLFF.